Following are 27 T cell receptor beta chains from one sample sequenced in a study of CD39 and CD103 CD8 tumor-infiltrating T cells. Profiled with immunoSEQ multiplex PCR; TCRdb holds only in-frame clones, not every one. The sample lists 1,100 or so clones, under 85% seen once, with 27% in the top ten. Source material: CD39- CD103- CD8+ T cells sorted from the tumor. Described subset: CD103-CD39- double-negative CD45RA- CD8 T cells. Receptor source: a human donor with ovarian cancer.

V is TRBV5-6 and J is TRBJ1-2; 7 bases are a match to TRBD1. CDR1 is SGHDT, CDR2 YYEEEE, per germline. This CDR3 is built from 13 residues. V lost 4 bases, J lost 8 bases, and 8 bases stayed unmatched. This CDR3 reads CASSPGGAGGYTF. The CDR3 coding sequence is TGTGCCAGCAGCCCAGGGGGGGCTGGGGGCTACACCTTC.

The rearrangement links TRBV4-1 to TRBJ1-1, with a tentative D call TRBD1 (5 bases). The CDR3 covers 14 residues. V lost 4 bases, J lost 1 base, and 10 bases lay in between. Germline V gives CDR1 MGHRA, CDR2 YSYEKL. CDR3 sequence (DNA): TGCGCCAGCAGCCCAGCAAGGGGGAACACTGAAGCTTTCTTT. The encoded protein is CASSPARGNTEAFF.

This clone was seen a single time. The gene calls are TRBV7-3 and TRBJ2-1, with TRBD1 as a possible D gene (6 bases). The CDR3 totals 13 residues. Germline CDR1 reads SGHTA; CDR2 reads FQGTGA. V shed 8 bases and J shed 10 bases, with 18 bases lying between them. The CDR3 sequence is CASAENQRGEQFF. DNA for the CDR3: TGTGCCAGCGCCGAGAACCAAAGGGGGGAGCAGTTCTTC.

This clone was observed a few times. The chain recombines TRBV7-9 with TRBJ1-1; TRBD1 might be the D (5 bases). The CDR3 extends over 15 amino acids. Germline-derived CDR1 and CDR2 are SEHNR and FQNEAQ (reference sequence). Deletions cut 6 bases from V and 1 base from J, with 15 bases between. In DNA, the CDR3 is TGTGCCAGCAGGCAGGAGACAGCCGGGAACACTGAAGCTTTCTTT. Translated, it gives CASRQETAGNTEAFF.

This clone was observed a few times. V usage is TRBV28 and J usage is TRBJ2-7; D is unresolved. Trimming stripped 7 bases from V and 3 bases from J, with 16 bases between. The CDR3 extends over 14 amino acids. Germline V gene data show CDR1 as MDHEN and CDR2 as SYDVKM. DNA for the CDR3: TGTGCCAGCAAACCTGCAGGTCTCCTCTACGAGCAGTACTTC. It is translated as CASKPAGLLYEQYF.

The chain has TRBV5-4 and TRBJ2-2, with D uncertain. This CDR3 has 15 residues. The germline V gene encodes CDR1 SGHNT and CDR2 YYREEE (reference sequence). Trimming removed 7 bases from V and 4 bases from J, with 17 bases in between. The DNA of the CDR3 is TGTGCCAGCGAGCCCGACCCGGATTCCACCGGGGAGCTGTTTTTT. This translates into CASEPDPDSTGELFF.

Judged by abundance, this clone is hyperexpanded (1% or more). The chain recombines TRBV6-4 with TRBJ2-3, with D unclear. The V gene's germline CDR1 is MRHNA and CDR2 SNTAGT. The V end was cut by 11 bases, the J end by 0 bases, with 12 bases between. The CDR3 sequence is 13 residues long. CDR3 bases: TGTGCCCTGCAGACGGACAGCACAGATACGCAGTATTTT. Translating gives CALQTDSTDTQYF.

This chain joins TRBV30 and TRBJ1-1; unclear D gene. The CDR3 sequence is 10 residues long. The ends were cut back, 1 base at V and 10 bases at J, with 7 bases in the middle. CDR1 and CDR2 from the germline V gene are GTSNPN and SVGIG (reference sequence). CDR3 sequence reads: CAWSGPIAFF. DNA for the CDR3: TGTGCCTGGAGTGGCCCAATAGCTTTCTTT.

The rearrangement links TRBV9 to TRBJ2-7; possible D gene TRBD2, 6 bases. The CDR3 is 16 amino acids. Germline loops: CDR1 SGDLS, CDR2 YYNGEE. V lost 4 bases, J lost 2 bases, and 19 bases lay in between. The CDR3 protein is CASSPRTGTFTYEQYF. The DNA of the CDR3 is TGTGCCAGCAGCCCACGTACCGGGACTTTTACCTACGAGCAGTACTTC. Filled out from reference TRBV9 and TRBJ2-7, the complete variable domain reads DSGVTQTPKHLITATGQRVTLRCSPRSGDLSVYWYQQSLDQGLQFLIQYYNGEERAKGNILERFSAQQFPDLHSELNLSSLELGDSALYFCASSPRTGTFTYEQYFGPGTRLTVT.

The V and J genes are TRBV9 and TRBJ1-1; possible D gene TRBD1, 6 bases. Trimming pared 4 bases from V and 3 bases from J, leaving 13 bases between. This CDR3 has 14 amino acids. Germline V gives CDR1 SGDLS, CDR2 YYNGEE. The DNA for the CDR3 is TGTGCCAGCAGCAACGGACAGCGGTACACTGAAGCTTTCTTT. It codes for CASSNGQRYTEAFF.

The chain combines TRBV5-6 with TRBJ2-5, with D hard to call. Trimming took off 4 bases at V and 3 bases at J, with 10 bases between the two ends. Germline V gene sequence: CDR1 SGHDT, CDR2 YYEEEE. The CDR3 is 13 amino acids. As DNA, the CDR3 is TGTGCCAGCAGCCAGGCAGGTGAAGAGACCCAGTACTTC. It yields the protein CASSQAGEETQYF. Full variable domain (remainder filled in from reference TRBV5-6 and TRBJ2-5): DAGVTQSPTHLIKTRGQQVTLRCSPKSGHDTVSWYQQALGQGPQFIFQYYEEEERQRGNFPDRFSGHQFPNYSSELNVNALLLGDSALYLCASSQAGEETQYFGPGTRLLVL.

V usage is TRBV28 and J usage is TRBJ1-5, with TRBD1 matching 12 bases. V gave up 5 bases and J gave up 3 bases; unmatched junction bases: 14. The CDR3 sequence is 19 residues long. Germline V CDR1 and CDR2: MDHEN, SYDVKM. The CDR3 DNA follows: TGTGCCAGCAGTGCCCCTGGGACAGGGGGCGAATTGGACAATCAGCCCCAGCATTTT. Protein: CASSAPGTGGELDNQPQHF.

For this clone: At one of its ends the junction is not consistent with the germline gene, which may arise from a read error. V usage is TRBV7-7 and J usage is TRBJ2-5, with 10 bases that match TRBD2. The CDR3 is made up of 17 amino acids. Germline CDR1 SSHAT, CDR2 FNYEAQ (reference sequence). The CDR3 region is CASSPSDLAGERETQYF. CDR3 nucleotide sequence: TGTGCTAGCAGCCCGAGTGATCTAGCGGGAGAAAGAGAGACCCAGTACTTC.

The chain uses TRBV5-2 and TRBJ2-6; TRBD1 was called by the table and not checked on the DNA. TRBV5-2 is listed as a pseudogene. CDR3 size: 17 residues. DNA of the CDR3: TGTGCCAGCAGCTTAGGCCTAAGGGGATCTGGGGCCAACGTCCTGACTTTC. It specifies CASSLGLRGSGANVLTF.

The chain joins TRBV7-9 to TRBJ1-4, with D possibly TRBD1 on 6 matching bases. Deletions cut 1 base from V and 14 bases from J, with 11 bases between. From germline, CDR1 is SEHNR and CDR2 FQNEAQ (reference sequence). The CDR3 runs 12 residues. The CDR3 DNA sequence: TGTGCCAGCAGCTTAGATAGGGGGATCCTGTTTTTT. Its protein is CASSLDRGILFF.

The chain carries TRBV6-6 and TRBJ2-7, with D perhaps TRBD2 (5 bases). The CDR3 totals 14 residues. Germline V CDR1 and CDR2: MNHNY, SVGAGI (reference sequence). Trimming stripped 2 bases from V and 6 bases from J, with 14 bases between. CDR3 nucleotides: TGTGCCAGCAGTTACGAGGGTTTGAATGGCGAGCAGTACTTC. It translates to CASSYEGLNGEQYF.

The gene calls are TRBV27 and TRBJ1-1; D remains unclear. The V end lost 2 bases, the J end lost 7 bases, and 8 bases lay between the germline ends. Germline V gene data show CDR1 as MNHEY and CDR2 as SMNVEV (reference sequence). CDR3 length: 12 amino acids. The CDR3 nucleotides read TGTGCCAGCAGTTTAATTTTGGGTGAAGCTTTCTTT. It translates to CASSLILGEAFF.

This clone appeared a few times. J is TRBJ1-5 and V is TRBV7-9; D is ambiguous. Per germline, CDR1 SEHNR and CDR2 FQNEAQ (reference sequence). V was cut by 5 bases and J by 6 bases, with 20 bases left in between. The CDR3 contains 16 residues. CDR3 residues: CASSGSSVSESQPQHF. The DNA for the CDR3 is TGTGCCAGCAGCGGGAGCTCCGTCTCGGAAAGTCAGCCCCAGCATTTT.

The V call is TRBV12-5, the J call TRBJ2-5, with D perhaps TRBD1 (6 bases). The CDR3 consists of 14 residues. CDR1 is LGHNT, CDR2 FRNRAP, per germline. V was clipped by 3 bases and J by 2 bases, with 10 bases between them. This CDR3 is CASGFEGQQETQYF. DNA of the CDR3: TGTGCTAGTGGTTTTGAAGGACAGCAAGAGACCCAGTACTTC.

The sample holds a few counts of this clone. This chain uses TRBV9 with TRBJ1-1; D gene ambiguous. Germline CDR1 is SGDLS and CDR2 is YYNGEE. The CDR3 is made up of 14 amino acids. The V and J ends lost 5 bases and 0 bases respectively, with 11 bases between them. DNA for the CDR3: TGTGCCAGCAGTGAAAACAGTATGAACACTGAAGCTTTCTTT. Amino acids: CASSENSMNTEAFF.

A single count supports this clone. This sequence joins TRBV5-6 and TRBJ1-1; D is perhaps TRBD1 (6 bases). The V gene's germline CDR1 is SGHDT and CDR2 YYEEEE. The CDR3 is made up of 11 amino acids. The V gene lost 7 bases and the J gene lost 7 bases, with 11 bases spanning the gap. The CDR3 is CASETGNEAFF. As DNA, the CDR3 is TGTGCCAGCGAAACAGGGAATGAAGCTTTCTTT.

This chain joins TRBV7-2 and TRBJ2-7; 8 nucleotides line up with TRBD2. The CDR3 length is 14 residues. Germline CDR1 reads SGHTA; CDR2 reads FQGNSA. Unmatched junction bases numbered 4, after V lost 5 bases and J lost 1 base. The CDR3 region is CASSLASGSYEQYF. Written as DNA, the CDR3 is TGTGCCAGCAGCCTCGCTAGCGGGTCCTACGAGCAGTACTTC.

The chain has TRBV28 and TRBJ2-7; perhaps TRBD2 as D (6 bases). The CDR3 sequence is 14 residues long. Germline values: CDR1 MDHEN, CDR2 SYDVKM. Trimming removed 6 bases at V and 5 bases at J, with 17 bases between. The CDR3 protein is CASRLPGGVNEQYF. Here the CDR3 DNA reads TGTGCCAGCAGGTTGCCCGGGGGAGTAAACGAGCAGTACTTC.

This clone was picked up one time. This chain joins TRBV5-1 and TRBJ2-3, with D possibly being TRBD2 (5 bases). Germline V lookup: CDR1 SGHRS, CDR2 YFSETQ. The CDR3 is made up of 13 amino acids. Between the trimmed V and J ends, which lost 2 bases and 10 bases, there was a span of 14 bases. The CDR3 region is CASSLALARAQYF. CDR3 nucleotide sequence: TGCGCCAGCAGCTTAGCGCTAGCACGGGCGCAGTATTTT.

The chain links TRBV10-3 to TRBJ2-1, with 13 nucleotides matching TRBD2. Trimming at V came to 6 bases and at J to 12 bases, leaving 11 bases not matched to a gene. Germline V lookup: CDR1 ENHRY, CDR2 SYGVKD. The CDR3 contains 15 residues. The CDR3 bases are TGTGCCATCAGGGAAACTAGCGGGAGGGGGGAGGGGCAGTTCTTC. It translates to CAIRETSGRGEGQFF.

The chain links TRBV13 to TRBJ2-7; TRBD2 matches 11 bases. After removal of 4 bases from V and 5 bases from J, the junction contained 10 bases not matched to a gene. CDR1 and CDR2 (germline): PRHDT, FYEKMQ (reference sequence). CDR3 length equals 16 residues. CDR3 nucleotides: TGTGCCAGCAGCTCCTTAGCGGGGGGGCCGCGGCACGAGCAGTACTTC. It is translated as CASSSLAGGPRHEQYF.

This clone was recorded once. This chain links TRBV19 with TRBJ2-2, with unresolved D. With 0 bases removed from V and 1 base from J, the gap between germline ends came to 9 bases. This CDR3 has 16 amino acids. Germline V gene sequence: CDR1 LNHDA, CDR2 SQIVND (reference sequence). Written as DNA, the CDR3 is TGTGCCAGTAGTATAGAACCCCTCGAGAACACCGGGGAGCTGTTTTTT. Its protein is CASSIEPLENTGELFF.